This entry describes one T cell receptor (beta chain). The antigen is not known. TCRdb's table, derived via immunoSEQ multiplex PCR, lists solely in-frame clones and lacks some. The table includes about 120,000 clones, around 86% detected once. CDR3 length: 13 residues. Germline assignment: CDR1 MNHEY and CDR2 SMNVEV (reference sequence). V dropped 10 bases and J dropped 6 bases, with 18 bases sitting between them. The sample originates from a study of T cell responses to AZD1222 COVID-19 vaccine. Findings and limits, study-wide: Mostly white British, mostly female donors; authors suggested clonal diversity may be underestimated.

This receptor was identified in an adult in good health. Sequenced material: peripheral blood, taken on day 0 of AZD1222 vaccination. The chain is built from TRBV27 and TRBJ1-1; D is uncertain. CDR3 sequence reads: CATSRVWSAEAFF. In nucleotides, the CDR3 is TGTGCCACCTCCCGGGTGTGGTCGGCTGAAGCTTTCTTT.